This entry describes one TCR beta chain. These data are taken from a study of OX40 agonist ivuxolimab in advanced cancers. The CDR3 sequence is 13 residues long. In germline, CDR1 is SGHTA, CDR2 FQGNSA. With 8 bases removed from V and 1 base from J, the gap between germline ends came to 10 bases. The method was immunoSEQ multiplex PCR; TCRdb's version includes in-frame clones alone and lacks a portion of them. The top ten clones hold roughly 1.2% of a sample with approximately 69,000 clones, 75% to 85% of them seen once. The rearrangement uses TRBV7-2 and TRBJ2-3, with D possibly being TRBD2 (6 bases). The clonotype was recovered from an adult with an advanced solid tumor such as melanoma, head and neck, liver or kidney cancer. Sequenced material: CD4+ or CD8+ T cells sorted from blood, taken in a trial of the OX40 agonist ivuxolimab. In DNA, the CDR3 is TGTGCCAGCCGTCCGGGGGGCACAGATACGCAGTATTTT. Protein sequence: CASRPGGTDTQYF.